The sample holds a few counts of the clone carrying this T cell receptor (beta chain). The antigen is undetermined. V lost 3 bases, J lost 5 bases, and 23 bases stayed unmatched. Germline V gene data show CDR1 as MNHEY and CDR2 as SVGEGT. The length of the CDR3 is 21 residues. A universal primer site arose from template switching, and cDNA bore unique molecular identifiers. TCRdb ran MiXCR on the 5' RACE reads and lists one entry per CDR3 protein. The table records approximately 300,000 distinct CDR3 sequences, 8% to 9.5% of them present only once. The entry originates in a study of identical twins. Study results and limitations: Surplus twin overlap in beta out-of-frame sequences was less pronounced.

These data were also reused for a study on yellow fever vaccine responses in identical twins.

The receptor was derived from a woman between 18 and 30 years old in good health. Sequencing was performed on CD8+ T cells sorted from blood. The rearrangement links TRBV6-2 or TRBV6-3 to TRBJ2-2, with TRBD2 matching 8 bases. The CDR3 protein is CASSYLFRGGNPPRITGELFF. The CDR3 nucleotides read TGTGCCAGCAGTTATCTCTTTCGGGGGGGAAACCCGCCGAGGATAACCGGGGAGCTGTTTTTT.